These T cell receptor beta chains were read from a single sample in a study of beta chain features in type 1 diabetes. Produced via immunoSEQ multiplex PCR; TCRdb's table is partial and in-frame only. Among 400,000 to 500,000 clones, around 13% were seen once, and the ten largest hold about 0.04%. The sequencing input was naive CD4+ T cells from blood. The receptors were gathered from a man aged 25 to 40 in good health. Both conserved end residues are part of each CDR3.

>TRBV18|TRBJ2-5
CASSPPRETQYF
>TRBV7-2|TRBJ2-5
CASSLSGRAAGMETQYF
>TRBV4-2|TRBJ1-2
CASSQVQGYGYTF
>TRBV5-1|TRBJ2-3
CASRGFYSTDTQYF
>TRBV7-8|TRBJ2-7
CASSPQLPSEQYF
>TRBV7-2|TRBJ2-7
CASSLLAPRTKSYEQYF
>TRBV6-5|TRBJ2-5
CASSSTAVHQETQYF
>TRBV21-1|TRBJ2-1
CASSKTRLVVRKSNEQFF
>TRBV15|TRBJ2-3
CATSREQLGTDTQYF
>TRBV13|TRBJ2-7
CASSLVGSSYEQYF
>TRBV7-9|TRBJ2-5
CASSQETQYF
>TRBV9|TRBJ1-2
CASSVTGLGYTF
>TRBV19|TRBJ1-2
CASSMLAGGYTF
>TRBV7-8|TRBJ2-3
CASSPLAGGPRDTQYF
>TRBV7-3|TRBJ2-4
CASSPKGQGLGKNIQYF